The next 21 T cell receptor beta chains were all read from a single sample in a study of blood T cell repertoires in COVID-19. Assay: immunoSEQ multiplex PCR; the TCRdb copy retains only in-frame clones and omits some. The top ten hold approximately 0.56% of the sample, which has 150,000 to 200,000 clones, around nine tenths seen once. The specimen sequenced was peripheral blood. All receptors come from a man aged 50 to 60 with acute or convalescent COVID-19.

The V gene is TRBV9, the J gene TRBJ2-7; TRBD2 aligns across 8 bases. Germline V CDR1 and CDR2: SGDLS, YYNGEE. The J segment lost 2 bases and the V segment lost 0 bases, leaving 4 bases of the junction unmatched. The CDR3 runs to 15 residues. The CDR3 DNA follows: TGTGCCAGCAGCGTAGGTAGCGGGGCAACCTACGAGCAGTACTTC. Translated: CASSVGSGATYEQYF.

The J gene is TRBJ2-7, the V gene TRBV6-2 or TRBV6-3; D is undetermined. This CDR3 is 11 amino acids long. V was trimmed by 0 bases and J by 12 bases, leaving 9 bases between them. Germline assignment: CDR1 MNHEY and CDR2 SVGEGT. The CDR3 is CASSYSAIVYV. In DNA form, the CDR3 reads TGTGCCAGCAGTTACTCCGCCATAGTGTACGTC.

The sample holds one count of this clone. The rearrangement links TRBV13 to TRBJ2-1, with D uncertain. Germline CDR1 is PRHDT and CDR2 is FYEKMQ (reference sequence). Trimming pared 1 base from V and 7 bases from J, leaving 14 bases between. The CDR3 runs 15 residues. CDR3 loop: CASSLVAVSNNEQFF. The CDR3 region has the DNA TGTGCCAGCAGCTTAGTTGCGGTCTCTAATAATGAGCAGTTCTTC.

The chain uses TRBV5-6 and TRBJ1-2; 9 bases match TRBD1. Germline V gene lookup returns CDR1 SGHDT and CDR2 YYEEEE. V was clipped by 4 bases and J by 8 bases; unmatched bases: 9. CDR3 size: 14 residues. CDR3 coding DNA: TGTGCCAGCAGCACCCCGGGACAGGGTAAAGGCTACACCTTC. Its protein product is CASSTPGQGKGYTF.

The V and J genes are TRBV6-2 or TRBV6-3 and TRBJ2-5, with 9 bases lining up with TRBD1. Trimming took 5 bases from V and 3 from J; bases not matched to a gene: 4. The CDR3 is 14 residues long. Germline assignment: CDR1 MNHEY and CDR2 SVGEGT. The CDR3: CASSITGGEETQYF. The CDR3 DNA reads TGTGCCAGCAGTATAACAGGGGGCGAAGAGACCCAGTACTTC.

The rearrangement joins TRBV5-5 to TRBJ1-1; D unclear. Germline V lookup: CDR1 SGHKS, CDR2 YYEKEE (reference sequence). The CDR3 sequence is 15 residues long. V lost 2 bases to trimming and J lost 5 bases, with 16 bases between them. The CDR3: CASSFGKAMGTEAFF. CDR3 coding DNA: TGTGCCAGCAGCTTCGGGAAGGCCATGGGAACTGAAGCTTTCTTT. Full variable domain (outside the CDR3, taken from reference TRBV5-5 and TRBJ1-1): DAGVTQSPTHLIKTRGQQVTLRCSPISGHKSVSWYQQVLGQGPQFIFQYYEKEERGRGNFPDRFSARQFPNYSSELNVNALLLGDSALYLCASSFGKAMGTEAFFGQGTRLTVV.

The chain recombines TRBV6-1 with TRBJ1-1; tentative D call: TRBD1 (6 bases). The CDR3 is 16 amino acids. Deletions cut 0 bases from V and 1 base from J, with 12 bases between. The germline V gene has CDR1 MNHNS and CDR2 SASEGT. The CDR3 protein is CASSEAGAGRNTEAFF. CDR3 DNA: TGTGCCAGCAGTGAAGCGGGGGCAGGGAGGAACACTGAAGCTTTCTTT.

The chain employs TRBV3-1 (or the pseudogene TRBV3-2) and TRBJ1-5, with 7 bases identical to TRBD1. Unmatched junction bases numbered 12, after V lost 1 base and J lost 0 bases. The CDR3 runs to 19 residues. Germline loops: CDR1 LGHDT, CDR2 YNNKEL (reference sequence). CDR3 region: CASSQVGGQNYYSNQPQHF. CDR3 DNA: TGTGCCAGCAGCCAAGTGGGGGGACAGAATTATTATAGCAATCAGCCCCAGCATTTT.

The chain joins TRBV3-1 (or the pseudogene TRBV3-2) to TRBJ1-6; D unclear. Germline V gives CDR1 LGHDT, CDR2 YNNKEL (reference sequence). The CDR3 consists of 11 residues. The ends were cut back, 3 bases at V and 10 bases at J, with 4 bases in the middle. The CDR3 loop reads CASSQRSPLHF. CDR3 sequence (DNA): TGTGCCAGCAGCCAGCGATCACCCCTCCACTTT.

V and J are TRBV19 and TRBJ1-4; D uncertain. The V end was cut by 0 bases, the J end by 0 bases, with 8 bases between. Germline V gives CDR1 LNHDA, CDR2 SQIVND (reference sequence). This CDR3 has 16 amino acids. The CDR3 DNA follows: TGTGCCAGTAGTATAGATCGGCGGTCAACTAATGAAAAACTGTTTTTT. Translation gives CASSIDRRSTNEKLFF.

The V call is TRBV28, the J call TRBJ1-5; D is uncertain. This CDR3 has 15 residues. Germline CDR1 is MDHEN and CDR2 is SYDVKM. Trimming shortened V by 5 bases and J by 7 bases, and 18 bases separated the two germline ends. This CDR3 reads CASSPRRGKRQPQHF. In DNA form, the CDR3 reads TGTGCCAGCAGTCCTCGCCGTGGGAAGCGGCAGCCCCAGCATTTT.

The chain links TRBV10-3 to TRBJ1-2; D unresolved. From germline, CDR1 is ENHRY and CDR2 SYGVKD. V lost 2 bases and J 0 bases, leaving 7 bases between the germline ends. CDR3 size: 14 residues. CDR3 bases: TGTGCCATCAGTGAGACAGACGCTAACTATGGCTACACCTTC. Amino acid sequence: CAISETDANYGYTF.

The gene calls are TRBV7-2 and TRBJ1-5; 7 bases are a match to TRBD1. Germline CDR1 SGHTA, CDR2 FQGNSA. This CDR3 region has 15 residues. The trim removed 5 bases at V and 2 bases at J, leaving 6 bases unmatched. CDR3 protein: CASSTSTGGNQPQHF. CDR3 DNA sequence: TGTGCCAGCAGCACCTCTACAGGGGGCAATCAGCCCCAGCATTTT.

V usage is TRBV4-2 and J usage is TRBJ1-6; D is unclear. The CDR3 spans 16 residues. Germline loops: CDR1 LGHNA, CDR2 YNFKEQ. V was trimmed by 0 bases and J by 1 base, leaving 7 bases between them. The CDR3 here is CASSQDFSSYNSPLHF. For the CDR3, the DNA is TGTGCCAGCAGCCAAGATTTCAGTTCCTATAATTCACCCCTCCACTTT.

The chain uses TRBV9 and TRBJ2-1; 10 bases map to TRBD2. This CDR3 region has 16 residues. The V gene end was trimmed by 2 bases and the J gene end by 4 bases; junction bases not matched to a gene: 6. Germline values: CDR1 SGDLS, CDR2 YYNGEE. The DNA for the CDR3 is TGTGCCAGCAGCGTTGGGCTAGCGGGAGCTTACAATGAGCAGTTCTTC. Amino acids: CASSVGLAGAYNEQFF.

The chain uses TRBV11-3 and TRBJ2-5, with D possibly being TRBD1 (6 bases). Germline-derived CDR1 and CDR2 are SGHNT and YENEEA. Trimming took off 4 bases at V and 6 bases at J, with 12 bases between the two ends. The CDR3 spans 13 residues. The CDR3 sequence: CASSSDSGQTQYF. CDR3 in DNA: TGTGCCAGCAGCTCGGACAGCGGACAGACCCAGTACTTC.

The chain couples TRBV5-5 to TRBJ2-2, with D possibly matching TRBD2 (6 bases). Trimming cost V 4 bases and J 5 bases, with 15 bases left between them. This CDR3 is 15 amino acids long. The germline V gene encodes CDR1 SGHKS and CDR2 YYEKEE (reference sequence). In DNA form, the CDR3 reads TGTGCCAGCAGCACCTTATCTAGCGAGACCGGGGAGCTGTTTTTT. Translating it yields CASSTLSSETGELFF. Together with reference TRBV5-5 and TRBJ2-2, the CDR3 gives the full variable domain: DAGVTQSPTHLIKTRGQQVTLRCSPISGHKSVSWYQQVLGQGPQFIFQYYEKEERGRGNFPDRFSARQFPNYSSELNVNALLLGDSALYLCASSTLSSETGELFFGEGSRLTVL.

This clone was recorded many times. V is TRBV4-2 and J is TRBJ2-7, with D hard to call. Per the germline V gene, CDR1 is LGHNA and CDR2 is YNFKEQ. CDR3 length equals 15 residues. With 0 bases removed from V and 2 bases from J, the gap between germline ends came to 11 bases. In DNA form, the CDR3 reads TGTGCCAGCAGCCAAGAGTCACACAGAGCCTACGAGCAGTACTTC. Translating gives CASSQESHRAYEQYF.

The V gene is TRBV29-1, the J gene TRBJ1-4; the D gene is possibly TRBD1 (6 bases). The V gene's germline CDR1 is SQVTM and CDR2 ANQGSEA. Trimming pared 7 bases from V and 7 bases from J, leaving 13 bases between. CDR3 size: 12 residues. The CDR3 here is CSATTGLEKLFF. CDR3 sequence (DNA): TGCAGCGCTACAACAGGGCTTGAAAAACTGTTTTTT. Drawing the rest from reference TRBV29-1 and TRBJ1-4, the complete variable domain is SAVISQKPSRDICQRGTSLTIQCQVDSQVTMMFWYRQQPGQSLTLIATANQGSEATYESGFVIDKFPISRPNLTFSTLTVSNMSPEDSSIYLCSATTGLEKLFFGSGTQLSVL.

V gene TRBV19 combines with J gene TRBJ1-1; 7 nucleotides align to TRBD1. Germline assignment: CDR1 LNHDA and CDR2 SQIVND (reference sequence). This CDR3 is 13 amino acids long. V dropped 8 bases and J dropped 0; count of bases not matched to a gene: 3. CDR3 nucleotide sequence: TGTGCCAGTGGTGGGACAGTGAACACTGAAGCTTTCTTT. It is translated as CASGGTVNTEAFF.

The chain links TRBV6-5 to TRBJ1-6; weak D call: TRBD1 (6 bases). Trimming stripped 0 bases from V and 7 bases from J, with 10 bases between. The CDR3 is made up of 15 amino acids. Germline V gene data show CDR1 as MNHEY and CDR2 as SVGAGI. CDR3 bases: TGTGCCAGCAGTTACTCGCAGGGGCACAATTCACCCCTCCACTTT. As protein: CASSYSQGHNSPLHF.